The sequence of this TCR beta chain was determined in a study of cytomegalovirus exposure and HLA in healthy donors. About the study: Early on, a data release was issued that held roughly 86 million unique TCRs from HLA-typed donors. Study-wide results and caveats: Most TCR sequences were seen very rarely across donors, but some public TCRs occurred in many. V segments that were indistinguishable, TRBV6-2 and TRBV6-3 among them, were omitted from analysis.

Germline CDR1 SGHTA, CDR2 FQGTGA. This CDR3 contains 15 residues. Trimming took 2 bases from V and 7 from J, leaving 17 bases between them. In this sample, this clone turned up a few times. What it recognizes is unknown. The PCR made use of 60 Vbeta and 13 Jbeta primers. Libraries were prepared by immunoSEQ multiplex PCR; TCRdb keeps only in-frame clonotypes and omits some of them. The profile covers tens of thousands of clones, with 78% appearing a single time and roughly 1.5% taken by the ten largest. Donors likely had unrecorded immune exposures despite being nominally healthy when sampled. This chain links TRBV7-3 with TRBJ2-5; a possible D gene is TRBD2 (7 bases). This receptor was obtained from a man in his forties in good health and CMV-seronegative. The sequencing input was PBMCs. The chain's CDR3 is CASSLVGGGTGTQYF. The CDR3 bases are TGTGCCAGCAGCTTAGTAGGGGGAGGGACGGGGACCCAGTACTTC.